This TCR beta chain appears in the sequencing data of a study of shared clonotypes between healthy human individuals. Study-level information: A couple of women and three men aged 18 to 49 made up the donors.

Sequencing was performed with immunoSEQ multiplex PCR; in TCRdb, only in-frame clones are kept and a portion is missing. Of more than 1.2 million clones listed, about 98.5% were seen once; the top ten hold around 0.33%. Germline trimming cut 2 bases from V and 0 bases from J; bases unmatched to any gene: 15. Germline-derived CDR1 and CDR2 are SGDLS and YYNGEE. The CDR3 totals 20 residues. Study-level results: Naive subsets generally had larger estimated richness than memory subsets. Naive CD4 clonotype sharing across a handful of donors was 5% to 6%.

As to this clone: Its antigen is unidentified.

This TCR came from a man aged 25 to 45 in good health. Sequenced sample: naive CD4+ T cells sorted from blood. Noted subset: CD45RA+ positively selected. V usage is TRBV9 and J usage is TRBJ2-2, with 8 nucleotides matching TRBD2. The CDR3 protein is CASSVRVPGLGIPNTGELFF. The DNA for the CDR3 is TGTGCCAGCAGCGTGCGAGTGCCGGGACTAGGGATTCCGAACACCGGGGAGCTGTTTTTT.